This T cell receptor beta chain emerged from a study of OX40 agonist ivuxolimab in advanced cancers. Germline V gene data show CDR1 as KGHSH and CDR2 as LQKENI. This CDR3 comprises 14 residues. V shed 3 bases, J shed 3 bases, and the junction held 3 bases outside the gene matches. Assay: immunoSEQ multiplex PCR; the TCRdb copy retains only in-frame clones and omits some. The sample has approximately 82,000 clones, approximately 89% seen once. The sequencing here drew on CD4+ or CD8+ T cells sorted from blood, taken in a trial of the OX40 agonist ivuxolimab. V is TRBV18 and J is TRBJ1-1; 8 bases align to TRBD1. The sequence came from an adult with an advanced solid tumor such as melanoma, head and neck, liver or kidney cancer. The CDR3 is CASSPNRGDTEAFF. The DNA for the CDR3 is TGTGCCAGCTCACCGAACAGGGGGGACACTGAAGCTTTCTTT. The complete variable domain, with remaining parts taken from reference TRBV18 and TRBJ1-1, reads NAGVMQNPRHLVRRRGQEARLRCSPMKGHSHVYWYRQLPEEGLKFMVYLQKENIIDESGMPKERFSAEFPKEGPSILRIQQVVRGDSAAYFCASSPNRGDTEAFFGQGTRLTVV.